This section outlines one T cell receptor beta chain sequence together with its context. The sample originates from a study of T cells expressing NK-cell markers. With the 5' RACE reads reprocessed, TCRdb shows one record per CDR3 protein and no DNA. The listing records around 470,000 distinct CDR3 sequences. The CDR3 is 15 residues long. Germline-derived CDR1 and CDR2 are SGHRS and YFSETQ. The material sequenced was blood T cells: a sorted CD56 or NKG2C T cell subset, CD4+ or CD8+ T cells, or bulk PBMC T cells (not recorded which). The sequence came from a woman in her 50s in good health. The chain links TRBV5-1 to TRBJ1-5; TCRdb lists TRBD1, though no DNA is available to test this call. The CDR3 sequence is CASSSGTARNQPQHF.